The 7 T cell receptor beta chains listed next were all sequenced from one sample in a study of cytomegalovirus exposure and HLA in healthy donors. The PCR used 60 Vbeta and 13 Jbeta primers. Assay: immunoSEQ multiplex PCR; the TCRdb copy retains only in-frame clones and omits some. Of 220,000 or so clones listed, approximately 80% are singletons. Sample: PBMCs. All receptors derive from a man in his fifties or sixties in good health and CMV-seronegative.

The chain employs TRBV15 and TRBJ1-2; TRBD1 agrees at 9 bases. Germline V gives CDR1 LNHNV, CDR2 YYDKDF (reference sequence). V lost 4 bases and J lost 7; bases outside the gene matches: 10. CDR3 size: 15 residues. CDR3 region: CATSTHLTGGFGYTF. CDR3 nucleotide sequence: TGTGCCACCAGCACTCACCTGACAGGGGGATTTGGCTACACCTTC.

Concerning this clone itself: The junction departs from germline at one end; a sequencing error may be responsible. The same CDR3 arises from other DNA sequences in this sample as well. The CDR3 region has the DNA TGTGCCAGCAGTGAAAGACAGGGTTTCGATCAGCCCCAACATTTT. Translated, it gives CASSERQGFDQPQHF. The gene calls are TRBV2 and TRBJ1-5; 7 nucleotides agree with TRBD1. The CDR3 loop spans 15 amino acids. The germline V gene encodes CDR1 SNHLY and CDR2 FYNNEI.

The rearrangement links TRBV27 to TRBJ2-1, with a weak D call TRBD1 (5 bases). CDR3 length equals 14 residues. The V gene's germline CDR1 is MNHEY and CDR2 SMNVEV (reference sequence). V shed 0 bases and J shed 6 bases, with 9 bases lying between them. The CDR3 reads CASSLSRVANEQFF. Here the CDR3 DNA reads TGTGCCAGCAGTTTATCCAGGGTCGCCAATGAGCAGTTCTTC.

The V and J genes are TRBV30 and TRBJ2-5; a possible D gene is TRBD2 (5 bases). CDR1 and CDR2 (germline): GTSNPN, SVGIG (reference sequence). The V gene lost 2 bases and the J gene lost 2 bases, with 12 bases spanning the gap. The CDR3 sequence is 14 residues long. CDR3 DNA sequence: TGTGCCTGGAGTTGGGGAGCCCGTCAAGAGACCCAGTACTTC. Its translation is CAWSWGARQETQYF.

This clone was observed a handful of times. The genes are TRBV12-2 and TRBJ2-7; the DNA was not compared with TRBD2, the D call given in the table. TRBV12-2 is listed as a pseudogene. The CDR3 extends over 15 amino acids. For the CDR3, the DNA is TGTGCAAGTCGCTTAGGTAGTTCCCGGGGATGTGAGCAGTACTTC. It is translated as CASRLGSSRGCEQYF.

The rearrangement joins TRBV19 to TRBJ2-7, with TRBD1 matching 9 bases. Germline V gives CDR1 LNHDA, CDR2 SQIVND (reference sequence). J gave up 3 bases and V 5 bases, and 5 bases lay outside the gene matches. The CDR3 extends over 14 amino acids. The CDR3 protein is CASSLGTGNYEQYF. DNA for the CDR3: TGTGCCAGTAGTCTAGGGACAGGGAACTACGAGCAGTACTTC.

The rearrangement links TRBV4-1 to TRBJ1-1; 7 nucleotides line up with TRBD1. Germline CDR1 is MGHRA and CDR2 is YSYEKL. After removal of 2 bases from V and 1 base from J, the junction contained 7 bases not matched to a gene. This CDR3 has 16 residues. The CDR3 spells CASSQLGGTENTEAFF. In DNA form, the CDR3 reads TGCGCCAGCAGCCAACTAGGGGGGACAGAGAACACTGAAGCTTTCTTT.